This T cell receptor (beta chain) was sequenced in a study of cytomegalovirus exposure and HLA in healthy donors. Study overall: From donors who were HLA-typed, an early data release held 80 million to 95 million unique TCRs.

Study results and caveats: An analysis that was carried out later associated fewer than 20,000 TCR beta sequences with HLA alleles at 0.05 false discovery rate. With later analysis, a missense DCLRE1C variant became linked to TCR beta V- and J-gene trimming.

About this clone: Antigen unknown.

The CDR3 spans 17 residues. V shed 0 bases and J 3 bases; nucleotides not matched to a gene: 9. Germline CDR1 and CDR2: MGHRA and YSYEKL. The PCR made use of 60 Vbeta and 13 Jbeta primers. Clones were read by immunoSEQ multiplex PCR, and TCRdb kept only the in-frame ones, dropping some. The sample lists approximately 120,000 clones; roughly four fifths were seen once. J is TRBJ2-7 and V is TRBV4-1, with TRBD1 matching 9 bases. This TCR was sampled from a woman aged 40 to 50 in good health and CMV-seronegative. The specimen was PBMCs. CDR3 nucleotides: TGCGCCAGCAGCCAAGATCCCCCCCGGGGACAGGGCTACGAGCAGTACTTC. This gives the protein CASSQDPPRGQGYEQYF.